Below, 20 T cell receptor beta chains from the same sample are listed, as sequenced in a study of blood T cell repertoires in COVID-19. Here immunoSEQ multiplex PCR was the method, and the copy in TCRdb shows in-frame clones only, minus some. This sample carries 60,000 to 75,000 clones, around nine tenths of them seen once, and the ten largest clones take just under 7.5%. The specimen sequenced was peripheral blood. Receptors originate from a man in his forties or fifties with COVID-19, enrolled during active disease.

This clone was seen just once. The rearrangement uses TRBV7-9 and TRBJ2-7; 8 nucleotides line up with TRBD1. V lost 2 bases and J lost 6; bases outside the gene matches: 3. Germline V lookup: CDR1 SEHNR, CDR2 FQNEAQ (reference sequence). CDR3 size: 13 residues. In DNA form, the CDR3 reads TGTGCCAGCAGCTTAAACAGGGGGGCCGAGCAGTACTTC. Residues: CASSLNRGAEQYF. Complete variable domain (other parts from reference TRBV7-9 and TRBJ2-7): DTGVSQNPRHKITKRGQNVTFRCDPISEHNRLYWYRQTLGQGPEFLTYFQNEAQLEKSRLLSDRFSAERPKGSFSTLEIQRTEQGDSAMYLCASSLNRGAEQYFGPGTRLTVT.

The genes are TRBV2 and TRBJ2-1; 7 bases agree with TRBD2. Germline V gives CDR1 SNHLY, CDR2 FYNNEI. The CDR3 extends over 17 amino acids. V shed 0 bases and J 7 bases; nucleotides not matched to a gene: 12. The CDR3 spells CASSEAGRAAGKNEQFF. DNA for the CDR3: TGTGCCAGCAGTGAAGCGGGGAGGGCGGCGGGGAAAAATGAGCAGTTCTTC.

The rearrangement links TRBV7-2 to TRBJ2-5, with 7 bases lining up with TRBD1. The CDR3 has 12 residues. Germline values: CDR1 SGHTA, CDR2 FQGNSA. The V segment lost 5 bases and the J segment 6 bases; nucleotides outside the gene matches: 3. CDR3 residues: CASSPRGQTQYF. CDR3 in DNA: TGTGCCAGCAGCCCAAGGGGGCAGACCCAGTACTTC.

V gene TRBV18 combines with J gene TRBJ1-2; TRBD1 aligns across 7 bases. In germline, CDR1 is KGHSH, CDR2 LQKENI. This CDR3 is 16 amino acids long. With 2 bases clipped from V and 3 bases from J, the junction kept 9 bases outside the gene matches. CDR3 DNA: TGTGCCAGCTCACCAGAGGGTAGGGGGCTCGACTATGGCTACACCTTC. Amino acid sequence: CASSPEGRGLDYGYTF. Using reference TRBV18 and TRBJ1-2 for the parts outside the CDR3, the full variable domain is NAGVMQNPRHLVRRRGQEARLRCSPMKGHSHVYWYRQLPEEGLKFMVYLQKENIIDESGMPKERFSAEFPKEGPSILRIQQVVRGDSAAYFCASSPEGRGLDYGYTFGSGTRLTVV.

The genes are TRBV28 and TRBJ1-3; D gene unclear. In germline, CDR1 is MDHEN, CDR2 SYDVKM. Trimming cost V 5 bases and J 8 bases, with 13 bases left between them. CDR3 length: 13 amino acids. The CDR3 DNA reads TGTGCCAGCAGTCCCTTTCGTGGGCACACCATATATTTT. This encodes CASSPFRGHTIYF. Full variable domain (rest looked up from reference TRBV28 and TRBJ1-3): DVKVTQSSRYLVKRTGEKVFLECVQDMDHENMFWYRQDPGLGLRLIYFSYDVKMKEKGDIPEGYSVSREKKERFSLILESASTNQTSMYLCASSPFRGHTIYFGEGSWLTVV.

The V call is TRBV7-9, the J call TRBJ1-3; possible D gene TRBD1, 6 bases. The V gene's germline CDR1 is SEHNR and CDR2 FQNEAQ (reference sequence). The CDR3 extends over 15 amino acids. Trimming took off 3 bases at V and 3 bases at J, with 12 bases between the two ends. In nucleotides, the CDR3 is TGTGCCAGCAGCTTCTCAGGGGCCGTTGGAAACACCATATATTTT. This codes for CASSFSGAVGNTIYF.

This chain links TRBV7-2 with TRBJ2-5, with 9 bases that match TRBD2. The CDR3 totals 17 residues. With V trimmed by 5 bases and J by 0 bases, 10 bases remained unmatched. Germline loops: CDR1 SGHTA, CDR2 FQGNSA. The CDR3 sequence: CASSLRVAGVYQETQYF. As DNA, the CDR3 is TGTGCCAGCAGCCTTCGGGTAGCGGGGGTATACCAAGAGACCCAGTACTTC.

This chain links TRBV6-1 with TRBJ1-1; no clear D gene. Trimming took 0 bases from V and 5 from J, leaving 7 bases between them. This CDR3 has 13 amino acids. CDR1 MNHNS and CDR2 SASEGT come from the germline V gene. The CDR3 nucleotides read TGTGCCAGCAGTGAAGCGAGGGTTACTGAAGCTTTCTTT. This sequence encodes CASSEARVTEAFF.

This clone was detected once. The CDR3 loop reads CSGAPFAADTQYF. The CDR3 nucleotides read TGCAGCGGCGCCCCCTTCGCTGCAGATACGCAGTATTTT. The J gene is TRBJ2-3, the V gene TRBV29-1, with D unresolved. The length of the CDR3 is 13 residues. Germline V gives CDR1 SQVTM, CDR2 ANQGSEA. The ends were cut back, 7 bases at V and 4 bases at J, with 15 bases in the middle.

The chain is built from TRBV6-5 and TRBJ1-5; 10 bases line up with TRBD1. The CDR3 sequence is 15 residues long. Germline V gene data show CDR1 as MNHEY and CDR2 as SVGAGI. V trimming: 6 bases; J trimming: 7 bases; junction bases outside the gene matches: 9. CDR3 region: CASSPFGTGEQPQHF. CDR3 nucleotides: TGTGCCAGCAGCCCGTTTGGGACAGGGGAGCAGCCCCAGCATTTT.

V is TRBV10-3 and J is TRBJ2-1; TRBD2 agrees at 11 bases. V lost 3 bases and J lost 12; bases outside the gene matches: 13. Germline CDR1 and CDR2: ENHRY and SYGVKD. The CDR3 loop spans 16 amino acids. CDR3 coding DNA: TGTGCCATCAGTGATACCGGGACTAGCGGTCCGTACGTGCAGTTCTTC. As protein: CAISDTGTSGPYVQFF.

V is TRBV19 and J is TRBJ2-7, with D hard to call. Germline assignment: CDR1 LNHDA and CDR2 SQIVND (reference sequence). This CDR3 spans 13 amino acids. V lost 3 bases and J lost 4, with 10 bases in between. The CDR3 bases are TGTGCCAGTAGTATTGCTTTAGAGTACGAGCAGTACTTC. Translation gives CASSIALEYEQYF.

This clone was seen once. This chain links TRBV19 with TRBJ2-2; 12 nucleotides align to TRBD1. Germline CDR1 reads LNHDA; CDR2 reads SQIVND (reference sequence). J gave up 4 bases and V 10 bases, and 7 bases lay outside the gene matches. The CDR3 covers 15 residues. The CDR3 reads CATRDRGPGTGELFF. As DNA, the CDR3 is TGTGCCACCCGGGACAGGGGGCCTGGCACCGGGGAGCTGTTTTTT.

The chain links TRBV5-1 to TRBJ1-1, with TRBD1 matching 7 bases. The CDR3 spans 14 residues. The V segment lost 8 bases and the J segment 5 bases; nucleotides outside the gene matches: 12. The germline CDR1 and CDR2 sequences are SGHRS and YFSETQ. CDR3 protein: CASFPGTEETEAFF. Written as DNA, the CDR3 is TGCGCCAGTTTCCCCGGGACAGAAGAGACTGAAGCTTTCTTT.

To note about this clone: This sample includes further DNA sequences coding for the same CDR3. The rearrangement links TRBV4-1 to TRBJ2-5, with unresolved D. The CDR3 spans 13 residues. Germline V gives CDR1 MGHRA, CDR2 YSYEKL. V lost 0 bases and J lost 4, with 6 bases in between. The DNA for the CDR3 is TGCGCCAGCAGCCAAGATCACAGAGAGACCCAGTACTTC. Translating gives CASSQDHRETQYF.

V gene TRBV2 combines with J gene TRBJ1-5; TRBD1 matches 7 bases. The CDR3 totals 14 residues. With V trimmed by 7 bases and J by 2 bases, 5 bases remained unmatched. Germline lookup yields CDR1 SNHLY and CDR2 FYNNEI. Here the CDR3 DNA reads TGTGCCAGCACTGGGGACAGCGGCAATCAGCCCCAGCATTTT. Its translation is CASTGDSGNQPQHF. Combining the CDR3 with reference TRBV2 and TRBJ1-5 gives the whole variable domain EPEVTQTPSHQVTQMGQEVILRCVPISNHLYFYWYRQILGQKVEFLVSFYNNEISEKSEIFDDQFSVERPDGSNFTLKIRSTKLEDSAMYFCASTGDSGNQPQHFGDGTRLSIL.

This chain joins TRBV25-1 and TRBJ2-3; 8 nucleotides match TRBD2. The CDR3 runs 15 residues. Germline-derived CDR1 and CDR2 are MGHDK and SYGVNS. The V and J ends lost 6 bases and 4 bases, in that order; junction bases with no gene match: 9. The DNA for the CDR3 is TGTGCCAGCAGCGGGTCTCGGGGGGGGGCAGATACGCAGTATTTT. Translated, it gives CASSGSRGGADTQYF.

The count of this clone is one. The V gene is TRBV4-1, the J gene TRBJ2-3; 8 bases are a match to TRBD1. V lost 6 bases, J lost 4 bases, and 12 bases stayed unmatched. The CDR3 spans 16 residues. In germline, CDR1 is MGHRA, CDR2 YSYEKL. In DNA form, the CDR3 reads TGCGCCAGCAGACCAGGCCAGGGGGCGAACGCAGATACGCAGTATTTT. Translating it yields CASRPGQGANADTQYF.

This rearrangement joins TRBV21-1 to TRBJ1-2; the table gives TRBD1 as D, unverified against the DNA. TRBV21-1 is flagged as a pseudogene. This CDR3 is built from 16 residues. The CDR3 nucleotides are TGTGCCAGCAGCAAAAAATCTTCGGCAGGGGTCTATGGCTACACCTTC. Encoded protein: CASSKKSSAGVYGYTF.

The chain joins TRBV2 to TRBJ2-1; D may be TRBD2 (5 bases). The CDR3 totals 16 residues. Germline V gene lookup returns CDR1 SNHLY and CDR2 FYNNEI. V was shortened by 0 bases and J by 7 bases, with 16 bases between the two germline ends. The CDR3 spells CASSEASSRLMNEQFF. Here the CDR3 DNA reads TGTGCCAGCAGTGAAGCGTCTAGCCGCCTGATGAATGAGCAGTTCTTC.